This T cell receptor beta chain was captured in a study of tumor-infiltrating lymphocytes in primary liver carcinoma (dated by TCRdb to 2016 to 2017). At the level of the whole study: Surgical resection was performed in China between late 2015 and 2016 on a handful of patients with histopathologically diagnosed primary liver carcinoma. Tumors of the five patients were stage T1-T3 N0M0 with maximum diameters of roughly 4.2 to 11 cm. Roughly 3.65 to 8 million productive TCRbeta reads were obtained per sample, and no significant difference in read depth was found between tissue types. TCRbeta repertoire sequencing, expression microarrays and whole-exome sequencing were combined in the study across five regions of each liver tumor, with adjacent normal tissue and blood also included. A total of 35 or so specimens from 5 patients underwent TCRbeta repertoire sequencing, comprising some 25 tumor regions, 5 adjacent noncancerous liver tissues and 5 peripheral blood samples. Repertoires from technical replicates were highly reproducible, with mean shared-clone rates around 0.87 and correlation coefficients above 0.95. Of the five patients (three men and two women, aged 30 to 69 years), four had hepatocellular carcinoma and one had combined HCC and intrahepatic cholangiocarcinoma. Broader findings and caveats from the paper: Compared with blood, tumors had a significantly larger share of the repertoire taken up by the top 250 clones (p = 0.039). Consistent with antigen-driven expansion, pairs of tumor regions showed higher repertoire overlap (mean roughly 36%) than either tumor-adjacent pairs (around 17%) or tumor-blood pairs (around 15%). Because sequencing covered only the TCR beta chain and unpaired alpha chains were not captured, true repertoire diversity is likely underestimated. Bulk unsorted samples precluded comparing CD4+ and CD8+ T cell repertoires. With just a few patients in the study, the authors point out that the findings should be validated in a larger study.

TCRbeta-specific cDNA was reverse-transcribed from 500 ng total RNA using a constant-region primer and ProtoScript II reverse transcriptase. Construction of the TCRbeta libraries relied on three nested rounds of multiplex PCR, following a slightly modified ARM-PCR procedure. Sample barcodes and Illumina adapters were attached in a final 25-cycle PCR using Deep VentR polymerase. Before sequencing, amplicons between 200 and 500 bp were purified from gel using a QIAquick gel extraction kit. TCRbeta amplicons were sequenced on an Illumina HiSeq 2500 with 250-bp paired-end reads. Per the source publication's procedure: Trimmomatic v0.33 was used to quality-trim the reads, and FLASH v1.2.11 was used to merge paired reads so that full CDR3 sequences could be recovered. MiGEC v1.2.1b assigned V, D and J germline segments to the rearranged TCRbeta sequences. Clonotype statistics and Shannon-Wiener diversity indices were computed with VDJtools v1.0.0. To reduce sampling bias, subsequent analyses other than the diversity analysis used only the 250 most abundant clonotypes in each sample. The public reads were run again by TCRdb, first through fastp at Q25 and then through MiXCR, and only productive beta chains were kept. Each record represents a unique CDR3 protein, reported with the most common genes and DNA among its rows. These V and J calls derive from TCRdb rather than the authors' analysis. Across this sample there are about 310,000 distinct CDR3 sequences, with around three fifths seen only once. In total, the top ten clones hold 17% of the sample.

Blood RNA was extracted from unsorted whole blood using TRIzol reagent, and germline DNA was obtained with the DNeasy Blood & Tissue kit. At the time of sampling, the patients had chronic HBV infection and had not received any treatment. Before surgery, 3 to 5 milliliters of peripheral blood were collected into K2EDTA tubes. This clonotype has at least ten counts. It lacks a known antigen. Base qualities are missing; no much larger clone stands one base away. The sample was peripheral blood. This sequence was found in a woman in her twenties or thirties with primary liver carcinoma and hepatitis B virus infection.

The CDR3 protein sequence reads: CASTESSGANVLTF. At the DNA level, the sequence is TGTGCCAGCACCGAAAGCTCTGGGGCCAACGTCCTGACTTTC. The V gene is TRBV12-3 or TRBV12-4 and the J gene is TRBJ2-6, with the D gene too uncertain to name. V lost 7 bases and J lost 0 bases; the stretch between them is 7 bases long. The CDR3 goes from the cysteine to the phenylalanine over 14 residues. Of the read, only the CDR3 DNA is kept; its 42 bases are in frame from base 1.